This T cell receptor (beta chain) was sequenced for a study of cytomegalovirus exposure and HLA in healthy donors. Repertoires were generated with immunoSEQ multiplex PCR, while TCRdb's copy carries only in-frame clones and drops some. The sample has some 350,000 clones, around 87% seen once. Trimming cost V 5 bases and J 5 bases, with 12 bases left between them. The germline V gene encodes CDR1 SNHLY and CDR2 FYNNEI. The CDR3 runs 13 residues. In this sample, this clone turned up once. Other nucleotide sequences in the sample specify the same CDR3. Sequencing input: PBMCs. This clonotype was obtained from a woman aged 25 to 39 in good health and CMV-seropositive. The J gene is TRBJ1-1, the V gene TRBV2; no firm D call. The CDR3 nucleotides are TGTGCCAGCAGTTTGGACCTTAATACTGAAGCTTTCTTT. Its protein product is CASSLDLNTEAFF.